The 11 T cell receptor beta chains presented below share a single source sample, sequenced in a study of blood T cell repertoires in COVID-19. Some clones are missing from TCRdb's copy, which holds only in-frame ones; the method was immunoSEQ multiplex PCR. The sample includes approximately 83,000 clones, 70% to 90% of them seen just once. Sample: peripheral blood. The source of these receptors is a man aged 50 to 59 with acute or convalescent COVID-19.

This clone was seen a single time. This rearrangement joins TRBV5-1 to TRBJ1-1; 7 bases map to TRBD1. V trimming: 3 bases; J trimming: 1 base; junction bases outside the gene matches: 6. CDR1 is SGHRS and CDR2 is YFSETQ in the germline V gene. The CDR3 totals 15 residues. CDR3 nucleotides: TGCGCCAGCAGCTCCACAGGGGCTTCGAACACTGAAGCTTTCTTT. It translates to CASSSTGASNTEAFF.

V usage is TRBV9 and J usage is TRBJ2-2, with 8 bases identical to TRBD1. Germline V gene sequence: CDR1 SGDLS, CDR2 YYNGEE. CDR3 length equals 14 residues. Trimming at V came to 0 bases and at J to 6 bases, leaving 1 base not matched to a gene. The CDR3 DNA is TGTGCCAGCAGCGTAGCACAGGGGGCCGGGGAGCTGTTTTTT. Translation gives CASSVAQGAGELFF.

The chain has TRBV3-1 (or the pseudogene TRBV3-2) and TRBJ1-3; tentative D call: TRBD1 (6 bases). Germline V CDR1 and CDR2: LGHDT, YNNKEL (reference sequence). The CDR3 runs 17 residues. V lost 0 bases and J 0 bases, leaving 12 bases between the germline ends. The CDR3 is CASSQDYTGSSGNTIYF. The CDR3 DNA follows: TGTGCCAGCAGCCAAGATTATACAGGGAGCTCTGGAAACACCATATATTTT.

The chain has TRBV6-5 and TRBJ2-2; unclear D gene. Trimming removed 5 bases from V and 6 bases from J, with 10 bases in between. Germline lookup yields CDR1 MNHEY and CDR2 SVGAGI. CDR3 size: 13 residues. The CDR3 nucleotides are TGTGCCAGCAGTCCGACAAGTGCCGGGGAGCTGTTTTTT. Amino acids: CASSPTSAGELFF.

The V and J genes are TRBV7-2 and TRBJ1-2, with a possible D match to TRBD1 (5 bases). Germline loops: CDR1 SGHTA, CDR2 FQGNSA. The CDR3 has 14 residues. V was pared by 2 bases and J by 5 bases, with 12 bases between. The CDR3 bases are TGTGCCAGCAGCTTACCTGCAGGGAGGTATGGCTACACCTTC. Translation gives CASSLPAGRYGYTF.

For this clone: Other DNA sequences in the sample encode the same CDR3. V and J are TRBV18 and TRBJ1-2; 7 bases align to TRBD1. The germline V gene has CDR1 KGHSH and CDR2 LQKENI. Germline trimming cut 3 bases from V and 0 bases from J; bases unmatched to any gene: 1. The CDR3 runs 14 residues. The DNA of the CDR3 is TGTGCCAGCTCACCGGGACAGTCTAACTATGGCTACACCTTC. It is translated as CASSPGQSNYGYTF.

CDR3 protein: CASSHDDSGSSGGEQYF. CDR3 bases: TGTGCCAGCAGCCATGACGATTCAGGATCCTCGGGGGGAGAGCAGTACTTC. V and J are TRBV3-1 (or the pseudogene TRBV3-2) and TRBJ2-7, with TRBD2 matching over 7 bases. CDR1 is LGHDT, CDR2 YNNKEL, per germline (reference sequence). The trim removed 3 bases at V and 7 bases at J, leaving 18 bases unmatched. This CDR3 is built from 17 residues.

The chain joins TRBV28 to TRBJ2-1; TRBD2 matches 7 bases. With V trimmed by 6 bases and J by 2 bases, 7 bases remained unmatched. This CDR3 contains 15 residues. The germline gives CDR1 MDHEN, CDR2 SYDVKM. CDR3 in DNA: TGTGCCAGCAGCCCGGCGGGAGCCGCCTACAATGAGCAGTTCTTC. Its translation: CASSPAGAAYNEQFF.

The chain combines TRBV6-5 with TRBJ2-1; the D gene is possibly TRBD2 (5 bases). V lost 0 bases and J 2 bases, leaving 8 bases between the germline ends. Germline CDR1 MNHEY, CDR2 SVGAGI. This CDR3 is built from 15 residues. DNA of the CDR3: TGTGCCAGCAGTTACTCTAGAGCGGCCTACAATGAGCAGTTCTTC. Its protein is CASSYSRAAYNEQFF.

This chain connects TRBV28 to TRBJ1-3, with a possible D match to TRBD1 (5 bases). The CDR3 contains 16 residues. The germline V gene has CDR1 MDHEN and CDR2 SYDVKM. V was trimmed by 6 bases and J by 0 bases, leaving 15 bases between them. CDR3 DNA: TGTGCCAGCAGCCCGCCAGGGCTGAGCTCTGGAAACACCATATATTTT. Translated, it gives CASSPPGLSSGNTIYF.

The chain carries TRBV12-5 and TRBJ1-2, with TRBD1 identical over 9 bases. CDR3 length: 13 residues. Trimming removed 5 bases from V and 7 bases from J; junction bases left unmatched: 5. Germline values: CDR1 LGHNT, CDR2 FRNRAP. The CDR3, as DNA: TGTGCTAGTGGTGCCGGGACAGGGTCTGGCTACACCTTC. It translates to CASGAGTGSGYTF.